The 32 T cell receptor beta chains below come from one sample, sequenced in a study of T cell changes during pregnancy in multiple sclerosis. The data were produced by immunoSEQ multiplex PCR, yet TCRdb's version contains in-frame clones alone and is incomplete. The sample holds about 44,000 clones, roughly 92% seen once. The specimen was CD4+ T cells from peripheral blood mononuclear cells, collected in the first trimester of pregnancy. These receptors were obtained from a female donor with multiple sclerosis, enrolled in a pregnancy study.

CDR3 DNA: TGTGCCAGCAGTTACTCATGGCGGGGGGGGAATACTGAAGCTTTCTTT. Residues: CASSYSWRGGNTEAFF. V gene TRBV6-5 combines with J gene TRBJ1-1; the D gene is possibly TRBD1 (5 bases). The V end was cut by 0 bases, the J end by 5 bases, with 16 bases between. The CDR3 is 16 amino acids. Germline assignment: CDR1 MNHEY and CDR2 SVGAGI.

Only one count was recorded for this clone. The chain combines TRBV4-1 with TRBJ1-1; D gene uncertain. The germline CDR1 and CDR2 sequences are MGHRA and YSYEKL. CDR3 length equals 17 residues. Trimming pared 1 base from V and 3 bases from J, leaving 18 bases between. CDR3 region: CASSQGRGDRSDTEAFF. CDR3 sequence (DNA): TGCGCCAGCAGCCAAGGAAGAGGCGACCGTTCAGACACTGAAGCTTTCTTT.

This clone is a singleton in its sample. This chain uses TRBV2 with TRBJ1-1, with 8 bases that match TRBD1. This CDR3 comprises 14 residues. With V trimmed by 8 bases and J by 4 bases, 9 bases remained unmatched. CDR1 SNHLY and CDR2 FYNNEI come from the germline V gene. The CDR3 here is CASRGQGGGTEAFF. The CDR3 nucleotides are TGTGCCAGCCGAGGACAGGGCGGAGGCACTGAAGCTTTCTTT.

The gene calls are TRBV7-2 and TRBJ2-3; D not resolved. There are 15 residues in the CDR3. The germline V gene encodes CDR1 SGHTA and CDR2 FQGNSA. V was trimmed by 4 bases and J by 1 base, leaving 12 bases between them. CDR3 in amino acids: CASSSQTHRTDTQYF. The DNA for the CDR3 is TGTGCCAGCAGCTCCCAAACACATCGCACAGATACGCAGTATTTT.

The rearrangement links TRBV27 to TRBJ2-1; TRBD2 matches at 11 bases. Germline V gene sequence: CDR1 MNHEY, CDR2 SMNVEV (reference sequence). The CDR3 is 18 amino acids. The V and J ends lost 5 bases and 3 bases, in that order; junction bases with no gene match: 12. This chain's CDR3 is CASSPRLAGRAGYNEQFF. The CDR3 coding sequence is TGTGCCAGCAGTCCAAGACTAGCGGGGAGGGCTGGCTACAATGAGCAGTTCTTC.

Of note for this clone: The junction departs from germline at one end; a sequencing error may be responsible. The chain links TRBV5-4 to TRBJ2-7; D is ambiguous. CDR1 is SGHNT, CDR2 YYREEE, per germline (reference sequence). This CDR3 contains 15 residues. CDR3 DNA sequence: TGTGCCAGCAGCCCAACGGCGGTGAGAGCCTACGGGCAGTACTTC. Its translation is CASSPTAVRAYGQYF. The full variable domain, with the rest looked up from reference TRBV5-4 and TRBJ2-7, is ETGVTQSPTHLIKTRGQQVTLRCSSQSGHNTVSWYQQALGQGPQFIFQYYREEENGRGNFPPRFSGLQFPNYSSELNVNALELDDSALYLCASSPTAVRAYGQYFGPGTRLTVT.

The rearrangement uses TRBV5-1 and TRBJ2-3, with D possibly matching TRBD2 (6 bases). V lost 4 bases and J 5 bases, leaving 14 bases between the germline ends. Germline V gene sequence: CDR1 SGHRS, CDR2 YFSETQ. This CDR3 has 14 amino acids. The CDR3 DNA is TGCGCCAGCAGCCCCGGCGGGGTTGAAGATACGCAGTATTTT. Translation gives CASSPGGVEDTQYF.

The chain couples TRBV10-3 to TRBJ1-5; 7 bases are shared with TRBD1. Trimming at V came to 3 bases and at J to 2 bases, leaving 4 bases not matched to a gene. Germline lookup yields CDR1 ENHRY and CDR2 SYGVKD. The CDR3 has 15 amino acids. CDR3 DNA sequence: TGTGCCATCAGTGAAGGACAGGTGGGCAATCAGCCCCAGCATTTT. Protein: CAISEGQVGNQPQHF.

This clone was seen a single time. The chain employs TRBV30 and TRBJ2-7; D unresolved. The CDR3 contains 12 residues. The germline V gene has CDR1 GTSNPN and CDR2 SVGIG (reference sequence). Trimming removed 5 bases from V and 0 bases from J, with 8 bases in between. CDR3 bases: TGTGCCTGGGGCCACAGCTCCTACGAGCAGTACTTC. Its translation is CAWGHSSYEQYF. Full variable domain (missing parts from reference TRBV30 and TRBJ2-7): SQTIHQWPATLVQPVGSPLSLECTVEGTSNPNLYWYRQAAGRGLQLLFYSVGIGQISSEVPQNLSASRPQDRQFILSSKKLLLSDSGFYLCAWGHSSYEQYFGPGTRLTVT.

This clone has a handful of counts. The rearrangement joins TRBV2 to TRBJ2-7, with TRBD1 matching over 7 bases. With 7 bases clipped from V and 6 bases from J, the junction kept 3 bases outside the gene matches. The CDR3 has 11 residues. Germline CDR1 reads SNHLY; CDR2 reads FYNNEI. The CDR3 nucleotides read TGTGCCAGCACCGGGGACAGCGAGCAGTACTTC. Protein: CASTGDSEQYF.

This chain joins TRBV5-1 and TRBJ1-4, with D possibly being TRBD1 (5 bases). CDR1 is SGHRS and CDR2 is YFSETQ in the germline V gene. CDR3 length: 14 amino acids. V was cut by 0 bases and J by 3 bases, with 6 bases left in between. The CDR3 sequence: CASSLDRPNEKLFF. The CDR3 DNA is TGCGCCAGCAGCTTGGACAGGCCTAATGAAAAACTGTTTTTT.

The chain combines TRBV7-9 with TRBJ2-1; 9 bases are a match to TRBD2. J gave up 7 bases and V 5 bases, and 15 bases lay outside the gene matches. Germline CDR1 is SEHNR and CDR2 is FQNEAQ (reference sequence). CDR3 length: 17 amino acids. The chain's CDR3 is CASSLTDFSGSGNEQFF. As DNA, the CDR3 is TGTGCCAGCAGCCTCACGGACTTTAGCGGGAGTGGGAATGAGCAGTTCTTC.

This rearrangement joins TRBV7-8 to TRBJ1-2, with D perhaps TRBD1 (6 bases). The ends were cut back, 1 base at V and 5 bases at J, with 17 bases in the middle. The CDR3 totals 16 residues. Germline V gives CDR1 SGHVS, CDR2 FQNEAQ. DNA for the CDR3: TGTGCCAGCAGCTTAGTTCTGGGCAGGGGAGGGTATGGCTACACCTTC. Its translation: CASSLVLGRGGYGYTF. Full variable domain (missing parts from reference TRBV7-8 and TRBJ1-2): GAGVSQSPRYKVAKRGQDVALRCDPISGHVSLFWYQQALGQGPEFLTYFQNEAQLDKSGLPSDRFFAERPEGSVSTLKIQRTQQEDSAVYLCASSLVLGRGGYGYTFGSGTRLTVV.

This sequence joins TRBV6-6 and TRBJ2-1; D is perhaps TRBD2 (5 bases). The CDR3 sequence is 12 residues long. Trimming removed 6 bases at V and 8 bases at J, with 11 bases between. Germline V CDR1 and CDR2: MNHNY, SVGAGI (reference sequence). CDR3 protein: CASRTRSDEQFF. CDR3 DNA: TGTGCCAGCAGGACCCGTAGCGATGAGCAGTTCTTC.

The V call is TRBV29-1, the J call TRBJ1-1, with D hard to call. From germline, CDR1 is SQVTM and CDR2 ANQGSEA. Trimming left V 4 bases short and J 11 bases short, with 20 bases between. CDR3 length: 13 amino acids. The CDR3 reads CSVATPLRGGAFF. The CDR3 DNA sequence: TGCAGCGTTGCGACTCCACTCCGTGGCGGGGCTTTCTTT.

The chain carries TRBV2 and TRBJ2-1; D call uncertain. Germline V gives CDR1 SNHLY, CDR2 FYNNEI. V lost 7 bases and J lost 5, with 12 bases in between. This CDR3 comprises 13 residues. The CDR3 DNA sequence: TGTGCCAGCACCCCCGTTGGAGACAATGAGCAGTTCTTC. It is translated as CASTPVGDNEQFF.

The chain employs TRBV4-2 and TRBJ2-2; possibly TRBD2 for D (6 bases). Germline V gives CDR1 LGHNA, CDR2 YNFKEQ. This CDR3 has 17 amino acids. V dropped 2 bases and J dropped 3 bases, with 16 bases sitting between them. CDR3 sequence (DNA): TGTGCCAGCAGCCAACGCCGGAGCGGGCAATACACCGGGGAGCTGTTTTTT. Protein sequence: CASSQRRSGQYTGELFF.

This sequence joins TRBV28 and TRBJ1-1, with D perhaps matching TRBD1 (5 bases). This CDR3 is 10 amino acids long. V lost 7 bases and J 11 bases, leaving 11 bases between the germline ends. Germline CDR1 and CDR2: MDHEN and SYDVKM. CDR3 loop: CASKDREAFF. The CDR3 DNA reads TGTGCCAGCAAAGACAGAGAGGCTTTCTTT.

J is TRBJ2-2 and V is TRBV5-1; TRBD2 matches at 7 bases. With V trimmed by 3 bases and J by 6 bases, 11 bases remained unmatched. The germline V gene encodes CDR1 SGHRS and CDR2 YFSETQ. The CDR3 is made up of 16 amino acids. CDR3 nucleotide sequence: TGCGCCAGCAGCTCGACTAGCCTCTTTCGGCCCGGGGAGCTGTTTTTT. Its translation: CASSSTSLFRPGELFF.

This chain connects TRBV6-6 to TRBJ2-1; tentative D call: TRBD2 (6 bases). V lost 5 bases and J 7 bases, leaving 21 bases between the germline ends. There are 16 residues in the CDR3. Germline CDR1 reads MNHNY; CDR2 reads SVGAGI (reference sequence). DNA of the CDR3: TGTGCCAGCAGTCCACCGAAGCGGGTAGTACGGAATGAGCAGTTCTTC. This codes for CASSPPKRVVRNEQFF.

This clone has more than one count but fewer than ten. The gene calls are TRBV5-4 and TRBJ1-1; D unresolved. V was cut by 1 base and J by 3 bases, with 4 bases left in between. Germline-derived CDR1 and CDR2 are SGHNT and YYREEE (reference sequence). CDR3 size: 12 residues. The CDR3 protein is CASSLIDTEAFF. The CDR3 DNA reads TGTGCCAGCAGCTTGATAGACACTGAAGCTTTCTTT.

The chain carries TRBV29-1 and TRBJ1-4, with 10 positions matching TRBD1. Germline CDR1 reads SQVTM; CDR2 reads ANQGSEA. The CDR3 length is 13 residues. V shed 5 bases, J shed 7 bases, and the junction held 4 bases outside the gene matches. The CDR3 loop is CSVRQGASEKLFF. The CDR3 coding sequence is TGCAGCGTTAGACAGGGGGCGAGTGAAAAACTGTTTTTT.

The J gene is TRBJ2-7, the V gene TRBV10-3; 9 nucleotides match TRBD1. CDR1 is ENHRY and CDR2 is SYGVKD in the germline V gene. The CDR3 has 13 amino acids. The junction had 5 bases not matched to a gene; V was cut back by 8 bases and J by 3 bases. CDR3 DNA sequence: TGTGCCATCGCCGGGACAGGGCTCTACGAGCAGTACTTC. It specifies CAIAGTGLYEQYF.

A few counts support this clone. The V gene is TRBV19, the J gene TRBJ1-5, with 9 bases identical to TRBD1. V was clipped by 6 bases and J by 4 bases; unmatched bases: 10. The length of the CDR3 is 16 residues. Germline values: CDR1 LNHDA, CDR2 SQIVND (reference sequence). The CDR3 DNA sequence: TGTGCCAGTAGACGCCCGGACAGGGGAGGGAATCAGCCCCAGCATTTT. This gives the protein CASRRPDRGGNQPQHF.

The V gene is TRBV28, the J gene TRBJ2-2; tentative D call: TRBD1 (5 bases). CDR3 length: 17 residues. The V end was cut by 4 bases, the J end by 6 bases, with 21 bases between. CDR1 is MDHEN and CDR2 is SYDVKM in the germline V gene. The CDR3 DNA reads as TGTGCCAGCAGTTCTCGACGCAGGGTCGCTAGTTCCGGGGAGCTGTTTTTT. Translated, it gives CASSSRRRVASSGELFF.

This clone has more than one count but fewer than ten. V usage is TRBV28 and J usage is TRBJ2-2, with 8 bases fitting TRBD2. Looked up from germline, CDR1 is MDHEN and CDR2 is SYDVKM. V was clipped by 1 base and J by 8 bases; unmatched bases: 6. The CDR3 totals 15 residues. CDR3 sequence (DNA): TGTGCCAGCAGTTTATCAGGACTAGCCACGGGGGAGCTGTTTTTT. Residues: CASSLSGLATGELFF.

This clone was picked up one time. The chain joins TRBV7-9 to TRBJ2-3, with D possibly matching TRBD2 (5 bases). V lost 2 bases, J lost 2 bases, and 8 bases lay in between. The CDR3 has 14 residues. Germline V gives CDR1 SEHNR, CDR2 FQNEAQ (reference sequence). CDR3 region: CASSLTGNTDTQYF. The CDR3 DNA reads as TGTGCCAGCAGCTTAACGGGGAACACAGATACGCAGTATTTT.

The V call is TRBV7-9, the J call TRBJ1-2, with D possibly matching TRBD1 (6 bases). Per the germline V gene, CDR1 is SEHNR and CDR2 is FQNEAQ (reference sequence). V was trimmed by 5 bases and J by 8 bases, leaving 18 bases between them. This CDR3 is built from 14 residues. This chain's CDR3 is CASSRHRVMRGYTF. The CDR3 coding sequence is TGTGCCAGCAGCCGGCACAGGGTTATGCGGGGCTACACCTTC.

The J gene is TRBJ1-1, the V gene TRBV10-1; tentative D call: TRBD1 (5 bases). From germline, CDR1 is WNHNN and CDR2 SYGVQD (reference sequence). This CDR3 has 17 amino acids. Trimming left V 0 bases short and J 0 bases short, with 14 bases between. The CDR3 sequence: CASSESGRASLNTEAFF. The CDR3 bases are TGCGCCAGCAGTGAGTCGGGCAGGGCCTCTTTGAACACTGAAGCTTTCTTT.

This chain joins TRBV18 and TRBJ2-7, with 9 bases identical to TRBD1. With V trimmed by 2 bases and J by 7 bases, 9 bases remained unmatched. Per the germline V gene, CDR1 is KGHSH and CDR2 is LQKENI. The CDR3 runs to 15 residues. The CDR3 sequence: CASSPKGQGSVEQYF. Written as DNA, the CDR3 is TGTGCCAGCTCACCAAAGGGACAGGGATCTGTTGAGCAGTACTTC.

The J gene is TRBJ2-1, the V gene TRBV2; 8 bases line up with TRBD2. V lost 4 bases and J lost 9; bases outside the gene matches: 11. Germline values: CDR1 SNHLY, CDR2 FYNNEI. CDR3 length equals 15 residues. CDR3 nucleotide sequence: TGTGCCAGCAGTGTAAACGGGAGGGCGCTAGGTGAGCAGTTCTTC. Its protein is CASSVNGRALGEQFF.

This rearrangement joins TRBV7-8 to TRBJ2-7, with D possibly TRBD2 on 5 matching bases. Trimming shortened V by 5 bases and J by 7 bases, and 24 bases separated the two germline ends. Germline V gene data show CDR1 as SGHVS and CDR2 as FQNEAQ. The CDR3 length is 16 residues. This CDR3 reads CASSARLFLVNIEQYF. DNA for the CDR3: TGTGCCAGCAGCGCTCGACTATTCTTAGTTAATATTGAGCAGTACTTC.